These T cell receptor beta chains were read from a single sample in a study of blood T cells in healthy people across ages. TCRdb itself ran the 5' RACE reads through MiXCR, one entry per CDR3 protein. The sample includes 1.5 million to 2 million distinct CDR3 sequences, 34% of them seen just once. Specimen: blood. These receptor sequences come from a woman aged 30 to 39 in good health. Both conserved end residues are part of each CDR3. D genes are given only for firm matches. Size is omitted from some rows. Given values are once, few, many or a class for expanded clones.

D gene | J gene | clone size | V gene | CDR3 length | CDR3 protein | CDR3 DNA
- | TRBJ1-5 | - | TRBV4-1 | 17 | CASSAHPRTGFSQPQHF | TGCGCCAGCAGCGCCCATCCACGCACAGGGTTTTCGCAGCCCCAGCATTTT
- | TRBJ2-4 | - | TRBV20-1 | 14 | CSARDPGWGVRQYF | TGCAGTGCTAGAGATCCAGGGTGGGGGGTTCGGCAGTACTTC
TRBD1 | TRBJ2-1 | many | TRBV5-1 | 15 | CASSSGQGSYNEQFF | TGCGCCAGCAGCTCTGGACAGGGTTCCTACAATGAGCAGTTCTTC
TRBD2 | TRBJ2-2 | - | TRBV6-2/TRBV6-3 | 18 | CASTTLASGGPNTGELVF | TGTGCCAGCACTACTTTGGCTAGCGGGGGCCCGAACACCGGGGAGCTGGTTTTT
TRBD1 | TRBJ1-3 | - | TRBV28 | 15 | CASSLRQGLGNTIYF | TGTGCCAGCAGTCTAAGACAGGGTCTTGGAAACACCATATATTTT
TRBD1 | TRBJ2-5 | few | TRBV12-3/TRBV12-4 | 12 | CASSLEGQLQYF | TGTGCCAGCAGTTTAGAGGGACAGTTGCAGTACTTC
TRBD1 | TRBJ2-7 | many | TRBV29-1 | 13 | CSVQGQGRHEQYF | TGCAGCGTTCAGGGACAGGGGCGCCACGAGCAGTACTTC
- | TRBJ1-2 | few | TRBV10-2 | 13 | CASSERVNYGYTF | TGCGCCAGCAGTGAGCGAGTAAACTATGGCTACACCTTC
TRBD1 | TRBJ2-7 | few | TRBV4-1 | 15 | CASSQPGTGYYEQYF | TGCGCCAGCAGCCAACCCGGGACAGGCTACTACGAGCAGTACTTC
TRBD2 | TRBJ2-1 | few | TRBV4-1 | 16 | CASSQGEIAGRGEQFF | TGCGCCAGCAGCCAAGGTGAGATAGCGGGAAGAGGTGAGCAGTTCTTC
- | TRBJ1-1 | - | TRBV27 | 14 | CASSFGRDTTEAFF | TGTGCCAGCAGTTTTGGCAGGGACACCACTGAAGCTTTCTTT
- | TRBJ2-7 | - | TRBV10-1 | 14 | CASSEPDSSYEQYF | TGCGCCAGCAGTGAGCCCGACAGTTCCTATGAGCAGTACTTC
TRBD1 | TRBJ1-5 | - | TRBV11-2 | 14 | CASSLTGANQPQHF | TGTGCCAGCAGCTTGACAGGGGCGAATCAGCCCCAGCATTTT
TRBD1 | TRBJ2-3 | - | TRBV7-9 | 12 | CASSRQGVMQYF | TGTGCCAGCAGTCGACAGGGGGTTATGCAGTATTTT
TRBD2 | TRBJ2-3 | - | TRBV20-1 | 14 | CSVVTSGRGATQYF | TGCAGTGTCGTGACTAGCGGGAGAGGTGCTACGCAGTATTTT
TRBD2 | TRBJ2-1 | few | TRBV29-1 | 11 | CSTPLANEQFF | TGCAGCACACCACTAGCGAACGAGCAGTTCTTC
TRBD2 | TRBJ2-7 | - | TRBV20-1 | 15 | CSARGLAGPSYGQYF | TGCAGTGCTAGGGGACTAGCGGGACCCTCCTACGGGCAGTACTTC
- | TRBJ1-5 | few | TRBV4-1 | 15 | CASSQDWGAAQPQHF | TGCGCCAGCAGCCAAGATTGGGGGGCGGCTCAGCCCCAGCATTTT
TRBD2 | TRBJ2-5 | - | TRBV20-1 | 14 | CSTTGPSGGETQYF | TGCAGCACCACAGGGCCTAGCGGGGGGGAGACCCAGTACTTC
TRBD2 | TRBJ2-1 | - | TRBV10-3 | 18 | CAISTGTSGGASYNEQFF | TGTGCCATCAGTACCGGGACTAGCGGGGGGGCCTCCTACAATGAGCAGTTCTTC
TRBD2 | TRBJ2-5 | - | TRBV24-1 | 14 | CATSPGRYQKTQYF | TGTGCCACCAGCCCCGGGAGGTACCAAAAGACCCAGTACTTC
- | TRBJ1-2 | - | TRBV2 | 13 | CASSELGTYGYTF | TGTGCCAGCAGTGAATTGGGGACATATGGCTACACCTTC
- | TRBJ1-5 | once | TRBV19 | 13 | CASRPRDRQPQHF | TGTGCCAGTCGCCCCAGGGATCGTCAGCCCCAGCATTTT
- | TRBJ2-7 | many | TRBV4-2 | 14 | CASSQVQGSYEQYF | TGTGCCAGCAGCCAAGTCCAGGGATCCTACGAGCAGTACTTC
TRBD1 | TRBJ1-2 | - | TRBV9 | 16 | CASSVVRDRGTDGYTF | TGTGCCAGCAGCGTAGTCCGGGACAGGGGAACTGATGGCTACACCTTC
- | TRBJ2-6 | - | TRBV21-1 | 18 | CASSPQMRGISGANVLTF | TGTGCCAGCAGCCCCCAAATGCGAGGGATCTCCGGGGCCAACGTCCTGACTTTC
TRBD2 | TRBJ2-3 | - | TRBV5-1 | 16 | CASSLEVAGVKDTQYF | TGCGCCAGCAGCTTGGAAGTAGCGGGAGTGAAAGATACGCAGTATTTT
TRBD1 | TRBJ2-4 | few | TRBV28 | 15 | CASSPGQVAKNIQYF | TGTGCCAGCAGTCCCGGACAGGTAGCCAAAAACATTCAGTACTTC
- | TRBJ1-1 | few | TRBV7-9 | 15 | CASRRAREANTEAFF | TGTGCCAGCAGAAGGGCCAGGGAGGCGAACACTGAAGCTTTCTTT
TRBD2 | TRBJ2-1 | - | TRBV20-1 | 16 | CSARDSAGSSYNEQFF | TGCAGTGCTAGAGATTCAGCGGGATCCTCCTACAATGAGCAGTTCTTC
- | TRBJ2-3 | - | TRBV10-3 | 15 | CAISDIEGGPDTQYF | TGTGCCATCAGTGACATCGAGGGGGGGCCAGATACGCAGTATTTT
TRBD2 | TRBJ2-1 | few | TRBV7-9 | 14 | CASSLTQPGLEEFF | TGTGCCAGCAGCCTTACTCAACCGGGACTAGAAGAGTTCTTC
TRBD1 | TRBJ1-1 | - | TRBV6-6 | 17 | CATLAGQGGRTNTEAFF | TGTGCCACCCTCGCCGGACAGGGGGGTAGGACGAACACTGAAGCTTTCTTT
- | TRBJ2-5 | few | TRBV20-1 | 15 | CSADNSGTSQETQYF | TGCAGTGCGGACAATTCCGGGACTTCTCAAGAGACCCAGTACTTC
- | TRBJ2-7 | few | TRBV3-1 | 15 | CASSPMVVGRLEQYF | TGTGCCAGCAGCCCCATGGTGGTGGGCCGCTTGGAGCAGTACTTC
TRBD1 | TRBJ2-7 | - | TRBV10-2 | 14 | CASSYTYRGHSGYF | TGCGCCAGCAGTTATACCTACAGGGGGCACAGCGGGTACTTC
- | TRBJ2-1 | - | TRBV12-5 | 14 | CASGPDGSYNEQFF | TGTGCTAGTGGTCCGGACGGTTCCTACAATGAGCAGTTCTTC
TRBD2 | TRBJ2-7 | - | TRBV7-9 | 15 | CASSYWGGEDYEQYF | TGTGCCAGCAGCTATTGGGGAGGGGAAGACTACGAGCAGTACTTC
TRBD2 | TRBJ2-3 | - | TRBV24-1 | 17 | CATSDINPGLDTDTQYF | TGTGCCACCAGTGATATAAATCCGGGACTAGACACAGATACGCAGTATTTT
- | TRBJ2-7 | - | TRBV2 | 14 | CASSEGRLTYEQYF | TGTGCCAGCAGTGAGGGACGGTTGACATACGAGCAGTACTTC
- | TRBJ1-6 | - | TRBV13 | 15 | CASSLADALNVALHF | TGTGCCAGCAGCTTGGCAGACGCCCTAAATGTGGCCCTCCACTTT
TRBD2 | TRBJ2-1 | few | TRBV20-1 | 16 | CSARSPRRAGVGEQFF | TGCAGTGCTAGATCCCCCAGGAGGGCGGGGGTTGGTGAGCAGTTCTTC
- | TRBJ1-5 | - | TRBV4-2 | 14 | CASSQDRRDQPQHF | TGTGCCAGCAGCCAAGACCGAAGAGACCAGCCCCAGCATTTT
- | TRBJ2-3 | - | TRBV6-1 | 17 | CASSGLGLRMKGDTQYF | TGTGCCAGCAGTGGTCTCGGACTAAGAATGAAGGGGGATACGCAGTATTTT
- | TRBJ1-2 | few | TRBV18 | 13 | CASSPSGGDGYTF | TGTGCCAGCTCACCCTCGGGGGGTGATGGCTACACCTTC
TRBD1 | TRBJ1-2 | once | TRBV6-2/TRBV6-3 | 17 | CASSAPRDREENYGYTF | TGTGCCAGCAGTGCGCCCCGTGACAGGGAGGAGAACTATGGCTACACCTTC
- | TRBJ2-3 | many | TRBV20-1 | 11 | CSARLGNTQYF | TGCAGTGCCCGTCTGGGTAATACGCAGTATTTT
- | TRBJ2-2 | few | TRBV4-1 | 17 | CASSPPYRLGNPGELFF | TGCGCCAGCAGCCCGCCCTACAGGTTAGGTAATCCCGGGGAGCTGTTTTTT
- | TRBJ2-4 | - | TRBV15 | 14 | CATSTGLVQGEQYF | TGTGCCACCAGCACAGGACTAGTTCAGGGGGAGCAGTACTTC